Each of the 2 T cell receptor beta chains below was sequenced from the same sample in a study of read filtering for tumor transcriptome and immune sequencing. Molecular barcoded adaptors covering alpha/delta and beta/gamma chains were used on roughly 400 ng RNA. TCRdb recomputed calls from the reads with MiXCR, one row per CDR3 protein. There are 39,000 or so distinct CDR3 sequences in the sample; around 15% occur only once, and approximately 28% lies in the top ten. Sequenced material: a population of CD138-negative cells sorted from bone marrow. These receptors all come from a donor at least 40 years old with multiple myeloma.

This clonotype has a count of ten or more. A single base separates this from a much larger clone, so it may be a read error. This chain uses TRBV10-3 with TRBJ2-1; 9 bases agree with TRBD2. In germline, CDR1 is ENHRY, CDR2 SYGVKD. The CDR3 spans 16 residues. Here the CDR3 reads CAISDLSGRSYNGQFF. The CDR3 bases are TGTGCCATCAGTGACCTGAGCGGGAGGTCCTACAATGGGCAGTTCTTC.

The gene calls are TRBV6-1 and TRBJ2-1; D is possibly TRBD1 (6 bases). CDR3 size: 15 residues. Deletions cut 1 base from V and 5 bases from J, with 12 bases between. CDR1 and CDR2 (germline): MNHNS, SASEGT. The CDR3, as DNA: TGTGCCAGCAGTGAAGGGGCAGGGGTGGACAATGAGCAGTTCTTC. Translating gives CASSEGAGVDNEQFF.